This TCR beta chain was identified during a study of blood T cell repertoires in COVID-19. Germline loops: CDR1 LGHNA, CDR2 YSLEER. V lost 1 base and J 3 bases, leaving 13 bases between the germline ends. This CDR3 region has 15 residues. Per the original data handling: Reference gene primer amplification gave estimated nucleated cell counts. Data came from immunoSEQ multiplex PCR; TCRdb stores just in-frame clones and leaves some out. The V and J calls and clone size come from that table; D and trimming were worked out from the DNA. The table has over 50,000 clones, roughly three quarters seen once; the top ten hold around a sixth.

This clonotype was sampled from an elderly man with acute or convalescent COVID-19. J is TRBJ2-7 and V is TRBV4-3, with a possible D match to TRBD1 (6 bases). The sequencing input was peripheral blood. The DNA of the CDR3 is TGCGCCAGCAGCCAAGTTCCAGGGGAAAACTACGAGCAGTACTTC. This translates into CASSQVPGENYEQYF.